This TCR beta chain was captured in a study of radiation and T cells in renal cell carcinoma. The V gene's germline CDR1 is SGHNT and CDR2 YYREEE (reference sequence). V was pared by 4 bases and J by 0 bases, with 14 bases between. This CDR3 has 16 amino acids. Time point described: blood 2 weeks post-SBRT. Sample treatment: 15 Gy SBRT to primary tumor, nephrectomy 4 weeks later. Repertoires were generated with immunoSEQ multiplex PCR, while TCRdb's copy carries only in-frame clones and drops some. This sample carries some 120,000 clones, more than 80% of them seen once, and the ten largest clones take approximately 2%.

The sequence was collected from a woman in her fifties or sixties with renal cell carcinoma. Sequenced material: blood, taken from a patient whose treatment included radiotherapy and nephrectomy. The chain joins TRBV5-4 to TRBJ2-1; D gene uncertain. CDR3 nucleotides: TGTGCCAGCAGCGGAATTTCAGATAGCTCCTACAATGAGCAGTTCTTC. Translation gives CASSGISDSSYNEQFF.